The rows below give T cell receptor beta chains drawn from one sample of a study of control samples from healthy donors and cancer patients. Some clones are missing from TCRdb's copy, which holds only in-frame ones; the method was immunoSEQ multiplex PCR. The table includes around 42,000 clones, less than 95% detected once. The specimen sequenced was blood. The source is a man aged 60-69 years in good health. Each CDR3 is given with its conserved first and last residue. The D gene is left open where the match is weak. Clone size is given for some rows only: seen once, a few or many times, or a class if the clone is expanded.

>-|TRBV6-1|TRBJ2-3|TRBD2
TGTGCCAGCAGTGGGAGGAGGGGCTCGGCTAGCGGGAGCACAGATACGCAGTATTTT
CASSGRRGSASGSTDTQYF
>-|TRBV5-6|TRBJ1-5|-
TGTGCCAGCAGCTTGGGTCAGGGTGGCAATCAGCCCCAGCATTTT
CASSLGQGGNQPQHF
>-|TRBV7-2|TRBJ2-2|TRBD1
TGTGCCAGCAGCTTCCGACAGGGGATCACCGGGGAGCTGTTTTTT
CASSFRQGITGELFF
>-|TRBV11-2|TRBJ1-2|TRBD1
TGTGCCAGCAGCCTACAGGGGGCTGTCTATGGCTACACCTTC
CASSLQGAVYGYTF
>-|TRBV5-6|TRBJ2-1|TRBD2
TGTGCCAGCAGCTTGTTTGTGTCGACTAGCGGGAGTCCCGCCAATGAGCAGTTCTTC
CASSLFVSTSGSPANEQFF
>-|TRBV24-1|TRBJ2-1|-
TGTGCCACCAGTGTGACAGGGAGGGTGACCTACAATGAGCAGTTCTTC
CATSVTGRVTYNEQFF
>-|TRBV30|TRBJ1-3|-
TGTGCCTGGTGTATTCAACCTGGAAACACCATATATTTT
CAWCIQPGNTIYF
>once|TRBV30|TRBJ2-7|TRBD2
TGTGCCTGGAGCCCCGGACTAGCGGATTCCTACGAGCAGTACTTC
CAWSPGLADSYEQYF
>-|TRBV2|TRBJ2-4|-
TGTGCCAGCAGTGTGGGCAGCAGTATTCAGTACTTC
CASSVGSSIQYF
>-|TRBV23-1|TRBJ2-5|-
TGCGCCAGCAGTCAAGGGACCGGAGGAGCGAGGGGGCAAGAGACCCAGTACTTC
CASSQGTGGARGQETQYF
>-|TRBV6-1|TRBJ1-1|-
TGTGCCAGCAGTGAATCAGTTATGAACACTGAAGCTTTCTTT
CASSESVMNTEAFF
>-|TRBV24-1|TRBJ2-3|-
TGTGCCACCAACGGGGCCAGGGGAAGCACAGATACGCAGTATTTT
CATNGARGSTDTQYF
>-|TRBV29-1|TRBJ1-3|-
TGCAGCGTTGGAGCCCTTACGGGAAACACCATATATTTT
CSVGALTGNTIYF
>-|TRBV27|TRBJ2-1|TRBD2
TGTGCCAGCAGTTTATGGGGACTAGCGGGAGGATTGAACAATGAGCAGTTCTTC
CASSLWGLAGGLNNEQFF
>once|TRBV5-1|TRBJ1-2|-
TGCGCCAGCAGCTTGGAAGGGTATGGCTACACCTTC
CASSLEGYGYTF
>-|TRBV5-1|TRBJ2-3|-
TGCGCCAGCAGGCTTGGGCAGTTCACAGATACGCAGTATTTT
CASRLGQFTDTQYF
>-|TRBV12-3/TRBV12-4|TRBJ1-4|-
TGTGCCAGCAGTTTAGGAGACAGTGAAAAACTGTTTTTT
CASSLGDSEKLFF
>-|TRBV19|TRBJ2-4|-
TGTGCCAGTAGTATGGGGGGGCCGGGGGCAGACATTCAGTACTTC
CASSMGGPGADIQYF
>-|TRBV9|TRBJ1-3|-
TGTGCCAGCAGCGTAGCGGCACAGGGAAACACCATATATTTT
CASSVAAQGNTIYF
>-|TRBV9|TRBJ1-4|TRBD1
TGTGCCAGCAGCGTAGATATCGGACAGGGTGTAGAAAAACTGTTTTTT
CASSVDIGQGVEKLFF
>-|TRBV7-9|TRBJ2-4|-
TGTGCCAGCAGCGAACAGGGAAAAAACATTCAGTACTTC
CASSEQGKNIQYF
>once|TRBV2|TRBJ1-6|-
TGTGCCAGCAGCGTGTTAAAAGATAATTCACCCCTCCACTTT
CASSVLKDNSPLHF
>-|TRBV5-1|TRBJ2-1|TRBD2
TGCGCCAGCAGCTCGGGACTAGCGGCCTACAATGAGCAGTTCTTC
CASSSGLAAYNEQFF
>-|TRBV3-1/TRBV3-2|TRBJ2-7|-
TGTGCCAGCAGCCAAGTCCTCGGTTACGAGCAGTACTTC
CASSQVLGYEQYF
>-|TRBV12-2|TRBJ2-7|-
TGTGCAAGTCGTCGACGGGAGGGCCTTTACGAGCAGTACTTC
CASRRREGLYEQYF
>-|TRBV9|TRBJ2-3|TRBD2
TGTGCCAGCAGCGTAGACCCTAGCGGTAGCACAGATACGCAGTATTTT
CASSVDPSGSTDTQYF
>-|TRBV7-9|TRBJ1-6|-
TGTGCCAGCAGCTTCGGGACTGATAATTCACCCCTCCACTTT
CASSFGTDNSPLHF
>-|TRBV14|TRBJ1-4|-
TGTGCCAGCAGCCTCGGAGTTAATGAAAAACTGTTTTTT
CASSLGVNEKLFF
>-|TRBV27|TRBJ1-3|TRBD1
TGTGCCAGCAGTTTTATGACAGGGCGTCACCGTCGCTTT
CASSFMTGRHRRF
>-|TRBV19|TRBJ2-2|TRBD1
TGTGCCAGTAAAATTACCGGGACAGCGACCGGGGAGCTGTTTTTT
CASKITGTATGELFF
>-|TRBV2|TRBJ1-6|-
TGTGCCAGCAGACAAAAGACACCCCTCCACTTT
CASRQKTPLHF
>-|TRBV11-1|TRBJ2-3|-
TGTGCCAGCCAATCAGATACGCAGTATTTT
CASQSDTQYF
>-|TRBV5-4|TRBJ1-2|-
TGTGCCAGCAGCATCGGGGAGCCGGCCTATGGCTACACCTTC
CASSIGEPAYGYTF
>-|TRBV7-6|TRBJ2-5|TRBD2
TGTGCCAGCAGCTTGCCTAGCGGACAAGAGACCCAGTACTTC
CASSLPSGQETQYF
>-|TRBV6-5|TRBJ2-7|TRBD1
TGTGCCACCAGACAGGGATACAAGGGGCTAGAGCAGTACTTC
CATRQGYKGLEQYF
>-|TRBV27|TRBJ1-4|-
TGTGCCAGCAGTCTCCGGAACCCAGGAAGTGAAAAACTGTTTTTT
CASSLRNPGSEKLFF
>-|TRBV7-9|TRBJ1-5|-
TGTGCCAGCAGCTTGGCAGGGTCGAGCAATCAGCCCCAGCATTTT
CASSLAGSSNQPQHF
>-|TRBV29-1|TRBJ1-1|-
TGCAGCGTCCTGAACACTGAAGCTTTCTTT
CSVLNTEAFF
>-|TRBV6-6|TRBJ2-1|-
TGTGCCAGCAGTTCGGACCCGTCGGGTTCCTACAATGAGCAGTTCTTC
CASSSDPSGSYNEQFF
>-|TRBV5-1|TRBJ2-1|-
TGCGCCAGCAGCAAATACACGGAGCAGTTCTTC
CASSKYTEQFF
>once|TRBV7-3|TRBJ2-3|TRBD2
TGTGCCAGCAAAGGCCACGGCGGGAGGAGAACAGATACGCAGTATTTT
CASKGHGGRRTDTQYF
>-|TRBV11-3|TRBJ2-1|TRBD2
TGTGCCAGCAGCCTAGCGGGTGCCTTCGACAATGAGCAGTTCTTC
CASSLAGAFDNEQFF
>-|TRBV4-1|TRBJ1-5|TRBD1
TGCGCCAGCAGCCAAGGCTTCAGGGGGCAGGGTGGGGAGCCCCAGCATTTT
CASSQGFRGQGGEPQHF
>-|TRBV6-1|TRBJ1-2|-
TGTGCCAGCAGTGACCGGGCCTCCGAGGGCTACACCTTC
CASSDRASEGYTF
>-|TRBV14|TRBJ1-2|TRBD1
TGTGCCAGCAGCCAAGAGATGGGTGGACAGGGCTATGGCTACACCTTC
CASSQEMGGQGYGYTF
>-|TRBV24-1|TRBJ2-5|-
TGTGCCACCAGTGATCGTCGGTCCCAAGAGACCCAGTACTTC
CATSDRRSQETQYF
>few|TRBV5-1|TRBJ1-1|TRBD1
TGCGCCAGCAGCCAATGGACAGGGGGGGACACTGAAGCTTTCTTT
CASSQWTGGDTEAFF
>-|TRBV3-1/TRBV3-2|TRBJ2-3|TRBD2
TGTGCCAGCAGCCAAGAACGACTAGCGGGAGTCACAGATACGCAGTATTTT
CASSQERLAGVTDTQYF
>-|TRBV5-5|TRBJ2-1|-
TGTGCCAGCAGCTCGGGTTCCTCCTACAATGAGCAGTTCTTC
CASSSGSSYNEQFF
>-|TRBV9|TRBJ2-7|-
TGTGCCAGCAGCGTTGGGCACGAGCAGTACTTC
CASSVGHEQYF
>once|TRBV3-1/TRBV3-2|TRBJ2-7|TRBD1
TGTGCCAGCAGCCATTGGACAGGGTCTGAGCAGTACTTC
CASSHWTGSEQYF
>-|TRBV11-1|TRBJ2-1|TRBD2
TGTGCCAGCTCGGAGGGAGGGCCGTTCAATGAGCAGTTCTTC
CASSEGGPFNEQFF
>-|TRBV19|TRBJ1-6|TRBD1
TGTGCCAGTAGCGGGGGACAGGGGGATTCACCCCTCCACTTT
CASSGGQGDSPLHF
>-|TRBV7-2|TRBJ2-7|TRBD1
TGTGCCAGCAGCTTATTAGGACAGGGTTACGAGCAGTACTTC
CASSLLGQGYEQYF
>-|TRBV9|TRBJ2-7|-
TGTGCCAGCAGCGCGGGACACCATGAAAGGTACGAGCAGTACTTC
CASSAGHHERYEQYF